A selection of T cell receptor beta chains follows, all from one sample in a study of T cell repertoires in cytomegalovirus infection. One entry per CDR3 protein results from TCRdb running MiXCR on the reads. The table shows approximately 240,000 distinct CDR3 sequences, with over 9% occurring only once. The sequenced material came from PBMCs. These receptors were collected from a human donor in good health (CMV status not recorded). Some clones in this sample may be carry-over from other donors' samples. CDR3s include the opening cysteine and the closing phenylalanine or tryptophan. Each record gives: clone size, V gene, D gene, J gene, CDR3 DNA, CDR3 protein. A D gene is named only where the DNA matches it firmly. Where a row states a size, it is once, few, many or the class of an expanded clone; other rows omit it.

abundance: many
v_gene: TRBV19
d_gene: NA
j_gene: TRBJ1-5
CDR3nt: TGTGCCAGTTACGAGGGGGATCGGGGGCCCCAGCATTTT
CDR3aa: CASYEGDRGPQHF

abundance: many
v_gene: TRBV25-1
d_gene: NA
j_gene: TRBJ2-3
CDR3nt: TGTGCCAGCAGTTCCGGGACGAACACAGATACGCAGTATTTT
CDR3aa: CASSSGTNTDTQYF

abundance: many
v_gene: TRBV12-3/TRBV12-4
d_gene: TRBD1
j_gene: TRBJ1-1
CDR3nt: TGTGCCAGCACGCACCCCCTCAGGGGGATGAACACTGAAGCTTTCTTT
CDR3aa: CASTHPLRGMNTEAFF

abundance: NA
v_gene: TRBV6-2/TRBV6-3
d_gene: TRBD1
j_gene: TRBJ2-7
CDR3nt: TGTGCCAGCGCGTTACCTTTACCGGGACAGGAATATCACGAGCAGTACTTC
CDR3aa: CASALPLPGQEYHEQYF

abundance: many
v_gene: TRBV7-2
d_gene: NA
j_gene: TRBJ1-5
CDR3nt: TGTGCCAGCAGCTTTGCGGGGGGTTATAGCAATCAGCCCCAGCATTTT
CDR3aa: CASSFAGGYSNQPQHF

abundance: many
v_gene: TRBV6-2/TRBV6-3
d_gene: NA
j_gene: TRBJ1-1
CDR3nt: TGTGCCAGCAGCCGCAGCCCCGCGAACACTGAAGCTTTCTTT
CDR3aa: CASSRSPANTEAFF

abundance: many
v_gene: TRBV7-2
d_gene: NA
j_gene: TRBJ2-3
CDR3nt: TGTGCCAGCAGCTCCCATAGGGGGAAGACAGATACGCAGTATTTT
CDR3aa: CASSSHRGKTDTQYF

abundance: few
v_gene: TRBV7-9
d_gene: NA
j_gene: TRBJ1-5
CDR3nt: TGTGCCAGCAGCTTAGAGACAGCAAACCAGCCCCAGCATTTT
CDR3aa: CASSLETANQPQHF

abundance: NA
v_gene: TRBV19
d_gene: NA
j_gene: TRBJ1-1
CDR3nt: TGTGCCAGTAAGGGCAGGGGAGGAGGAGCTGAAGCTTTCTTT
CDR3aa: CASKGRGGGAEAFF

abundance: medium-sized
v_gene: TRBV7-2
d_gene: TRBD1
j_gene: TRBJ2-7
CDR3nt: TGTGCCAGCAGCACCGGGACAGGGCGAAGCGAGCAGTACTTC
CDR3aa: CASSTGTGRSEQYF

abundance: many
v_gene: TRBV28
d_gene: NA
j_gene: TRBJ2-7
CDR3nt: TGTGCCAGCAGCCTACCCACAGGGCAGGGTTTATCCGAGCAGTACTTC
CDR3aa: CASSLPTGQGLSEQYF

abundance: many
v_gene: TRBV25-1
d_gene: NA
j_gene: TRBJ1-2
CDR3nt: TGTGCCAGCAGATCATCAGTATGGACCCATGGCTACACCTTC
CDR3aa: CASRSSVWTHGYTF

abundance: NA
v_gene: TRBV19
d_gene: NA
j_gene: TRBJ1-1
CDR3nt: TGTGCCAGTAAGTCCGGGGTAGGGGCTGAAGCTTTCTTT
CDR3aa: CASKSGVGAEAFF

abundance: NA
v_gene: TRBV19
d_gene: TRBD2
j_gene: TRBJ2-2
CDR3nt: TGTGCCAGTAGTGGCCGACTAGCGGGAGCGAACACCGGGGAGCTGTTTTTT
CDR3aa: CASSGRLAGANTGELFF

abundance: NA
v_gene: TRBV6-2/TRBV6-3
d_gene: TRBD2
j_gene: TRBJ2-1
CDR3nt: TGTGCCAGCCGGGGATTTAGCGGGAGCTCCTACAATGAGCAGTTCTTC
CDR3aa: CASRGFSGSSYNEQFF

abundance: NA
v_gene: TRBV20-1
d_gene: NA
j_gene: TRBJ1-5
CDR3nt: TGCAGTGCTTTCCCGGACCAGTTTAGCAATCAGCCCCAGCATTTT
CDR3aa: CSAFPDQFSNQPQHF

abundance: many
v_gene: TRBV7-2
d_gene: TRBD1
j_gene: TRBJ1-1
CDR3nt: TGTGCCAGCAGCTTTACAGGGGGCGGGACTGAAGCTTTCTTT
CDR3aa: CASSFTGGGTEAFF

abundance: many
v_gene: TRBV6-1
d_gene: TRBD2
j_gene: TRBJ2-7
CDR3nt: TGTGCCAGCAGTGAACGGCTGGGACTAGCGGGAGTGAACTACGAGCAGTACTTC
CDR3aa: CASSERLGLAGVNYEQYF

abundance: many
v_gene: TRBV7-2
d_gene: NA
j_gene: TRBJ2-2
CDR3nt: TGTGCCAGCAGCTTAGAAGTGGGTTCATTGGGCGGGGAGCTGTTTTTT
CDR3aa: CASSLEVGSLGGELFF

abundance: few
v_gene: TRBV6-4
d_gene: TRBD1
j_gene: TRBJ1-5
CDR3nt: TGTGCCAGCAGTCCATCGGGACAGCAACAGCCCCAGCATTTT
CDR3aa: CASSPSGQQQPQHF

abundance: many
v_gene: TRBV6-2/TRBV6-3
d_gene: NA
j_gene: TRBJ2-1
CDR3nt: TGTGCCAGCAGTTACTCGGGGACGGTCTCCTACAATGAGCAGTTCTTC
CDR3aa: CASSYSGTVSYNEQFF

abundance: few
v_gene: TRBV19
d_gene: TRBD2
j_gene: TRBJ2-7
CDR3nt: TGTGCCAGTAGTATTAGCGGGAGAGGTACCTACGAGCAGTACTTC
CDR3aa: CASSISGRGTYEQYF

abundance: few
v_gene: TRBV14
d_gene: NA
j_gene: TRBJ2-7
CDR3nt: TGTGCCAGCAGCCAAGTCTCGACCTACGAGCAGTACTTC
CDR3aa: CASSQVSTYEQYF

abundance: NA
v_gene: TRBV19
d_gene: NA
j_gene: TRBJ2-5
CDR3nt: TGTGCCAGTAGTATAGCTGGGGCAGGGGTTAAAGAGACCCAGTACTTC
CDR3aa: CASSIAGAGVKETQYF

abundance: NA
v_gene: TRBV6-5
d_gene: NA
j_gene: TRBJ2-7
CDR3nt: TGTGCCAGCACCCGACAGGGAGGCCACGAGCAGTACTTC
CDR3aa: CASTRQGGHEQYF

abundance: few
v_gene: TRBV7-9
d_gene: TRBD2
j_gene: TRBJ2-7
CDR3nt: TGTGCCAGCAGCCTCGGGACTAGCGCCTACGAGCAGTACTTC
CDR3aa: CASSLGTSAYEQYF

abundance: many
v_gene: TRBV9
d_gene: NA
j_gene: TRBJ1-2
CDR3nt: TGTGCCAGCAGCGAATGGGAGAGCCTTCAGACAGAATATGGCTACACCTTC
CDR3aa: CASSEWESLQTEYGYTF

abundance: NA
v_gene: TRBV19
d_gene: TRBD1
j_gene: TRBJ2-7
CDR3nt: TGTGCCAGTAGTATCCTCTCTGGACAGGGCTCCTCCTACGAGCAGTACTTC
CDR3aa: CASSILSGQGSSYEQYF

abundance: NA
v_gene: TRBV5-4
d_gene: NA
j_gene: TRBJ2-5
CDR3nt: TGTGCCAGCAGCTTGGAGGGCGCGATCGAAGGGGAGACCCAGTACTTC
CDR3aa: CASSLEGAIEGETQYF

abundance: many
v_gene: TRBV7-2
d_gene: TRBD1
j_gene: TRBJ1-4
CDR3nt: TGTGCCAGCAGCTTAGTGAGGGGGCTAGAAGAAAAACTGTTTTTT
CDR3aa: CASSLVRGLEEKLFF

abundance: NA
v_gene: TRBV5-1
d_gene: TRBD1
j_gene: TRBJ2-2
CDR3nt: TGCGCCAGCAGCTTGGAGGGGGCGTTGAACACCGGGGAGCTGTTTTTT
CDR3aa: CASSLEGALNTGELFF

abundance: NA
v_gene: TRBV29-1
d_gene: TRBD2
j_gene: TRBJ2-3
CDR3nt: TGCAGCGTTACTAGCGGGAGTCTCCCAGATACGCAGTATTTT
CDR3aa: CSVTSGSLPDTQYF

abundance: NA
v_gene: TRBV20-1
d_gene: TRBD1
j_gene: TRBJ1-6
CDR3nt: TGCAGTGCTAGGCGGACAGGGTCCGATTCACCCCTCCACTTT
CDR3aa: CSARRTGSDSPLHF

abundance: NA
v_gene: TRBV12-3/TRBV12-4
d_gene: NA
j_gene: TRBJ1-3
CDR3nt: TGTGCCAGCAGTCGACCGAGTGGAAACACCATATATTTT
CDR3aa: CASSRPSGNTIYF

abundance: many
v_gene: TRBV14
d_gene: NA
j_gene: TRBJ2-7
CDR3nt: TGTGCCAGCAGCCAAGGGCTGCCCCCCGGGTGGGAGCAGTACTTC
CDR3aa: CASSQGLPPGWEQYF

abundance: NA
v_gene: TRBV29-1
d_gene: NA
j_gene: TRBJ1-1
CDR3nt: TGCAGCGTTGTGGACCCTTCTACAGTTTCGCTTTTGAACACTGAAGCTTTCTTT
CDR3aa: CSVVDPSTVSLLNTEAFF

abundance: few
v_gene: TRBV7-9
d_gene: NA
j_gene: TRBJ2-7
CDR3nt: TGTGCCAGCAGCTTAGCGGGAGAGAACGAGCAGTACTTC
CDR3aa: CASSLAGENEQYF

abundance: NA
v_gene: TRBV29-1
d_gene: NA
j_gene: TRBJ2-7
CDR3nt: TGCAGCGTTGAAGGGGCGGTGGGAGAGCAGTACTTC
CDR3aa: CSVEGAVGEQYF

abundance: many
v_gene: TRBV7-8
d_gene: NA
j_gene: TRBJ1-6
CDR3nt: TGTGCCAGCAGCTTAGTAGCCGGGTATAATTCACCCCTCCACTTT
CDR3aa: CASSLVAGYNSPLHF

abundance: few
v_gene: TRBV27
d_gene: NA
j_gene: TRBJ1-6
CDR3nt: TGTGCCAGCAGTTCTCCCCGAGAATCAGGACTCTCACCCCTCCACTTT
CDR3aa: CASSSPRESGLSPLHF

abundance: NA
v_gene: TRBV11-3
d_gene: NA
j_gene: TRBJ2-1
CDR3nt: TGTGCCAGCGGCCTTAGACAGGGAGGTCCCAATGAGCAGTTCTTC
CDR3aa: CASGLRQGGPNEQFF

abundance: many
v_gene: TRBV28
d_gene: TRBD1
j_gene: TRBJ1-2
CDR3nt: TGTGCCAGCAGTCCTGGACAGGGAGAAGGCTACACCTTC
CDR3aa: CASSPGQGEGYTF

abundance: many
v_gene: TRBV6-1
d_gene: NA
j_gene: TRBJ2-7
CDR3nt: TGTGCCAGCAGGGGCGACACCTACGAGCAGTACTTC
CDR3aa: CASRGDTYEQYF

abundance: NA
v_gene: TRBV7-2
d_gene: NA
j_gene: TRBJ2-2
CDR3nt: TGTGCCAGCAGCCCCACAGGGAAACGGACCGGGGAGCTGTTTTTT
CDR3aa: CASSPTGKRTGELFF

abundance: NA
v_gene: TRBV6-5
d_gene: NA
j_gene: TRBJ1-1
CDR3nt: TGTGCCAGCATGGGGCGGGGGAACACTGAAGCTTTCTTT
CDR3aa: CASMGRGNTEAFF

abundance: many
v_gene: TRBV6-5
d_gene: TRBD1
j_gene: TRBJ2-1
CDR3nt: TGTGCCAGCAGTCGGGGACAGAGGGATGAGCAGTTCTTC
CDR3aa: CASSRGQRDEQFF

abundance: many
v_gene: TRBV5-4
d_gene: NA
j_gene: TRBJ2-2
CDR3nt: TGTGCCAGCAGCTTAAGTCTCACCGGGGAGCTGTTTTTT
CDR3aa: CASSLSLTGELFF

abundance: many
v_gene: TRBV7-2
d_gene: TRBD1
j_gene: TRBJ1-3
CDR3nt: TGTGCCAGCAGCACCGGACAGGGCAGCTCTGGAAACACCATATATTTT
CDR3aa: CASSTGQGSSGNTIYF

abundance: NA
v_gene: TRBV7-9
d_gene: TRBD1
j_gene: TRBJ2-7
CDR3nt: TGTGCCAGCAGCCGACAGGGGTCAAGCTCCTACGAGCAGTACTTC
CDR3aa: CASSRQGSSSYEQYF

abundance: NA
v_gene: TRBV10-3
d_gene: NA
j_gene: TRBJ1-2
CDR3nt: TGTGCCCCGCGACAGGAGAGGAACTATGGCTACACCTTC
CDR3aa: CAPRQERNYGYTF

abundance: few
v_gene: TRBV19
d_gene: NA
j_gene: TRBJ1-6
CDR3nt: TGTGCCAGTAGTATCGCGGCAGGGAGTGATTCACCCCTCCACTTT
CDR3aa: CASSIAAGSDSPLHF

abundance: many
v_gene: TRBV7-2
d_gene: NA
j_gene: TRBJ1-5
CDR3nt: TGTGCCAGCAGCTTAGAGGTTTCAGGGAGCGGCAATCAGCCCCAGCATTTT
CDR3aa: CASSLEVSGSGNQPQHF

abundance: NA
v_gene: TRBV12-3/TRBV12-4
d_gene: NA
j_gene: TRBJ2-1
CDR3nt: TGTGCCAGCAGTTTTCGCGGCACCCGCTCCTACAATGAGCAGTTCTTC
CDR3aa: CASSFRGTRSYNEQFF

abundance: many
v_gene: TRBV19
d_gene: NA
j_gene: TRBJ2-7
CDR3nt: TGTGCCAGTAGTCCTGCTCGGGGGATGGGAAACGAGCAGTACTTC
CDR3aa: CASSPARGMGNEQYF

abundance: many
v_gene: TRBV28
d_gene: NA
j_gene: TRBJ2-4
CDR3nt: TGTGCCAGCAGCCCCTTGAGGGTAGCCAAAAACATTCAGTACTTC
CDR3aa: CASSPLRVAKNIQYF

abundance: few
v_gene: TRBV7-2
d_gene: TRBD1
j_gene: TRBJ1-2
CDR3nt: TGTGCCAGCAGCTTTCGGAGGACAGGGGGTGGCTACACCTTC
CDR3aa: CASSFRRTGGGYTF

abundance: many
v_gene: TRBV7-2
d_gene: TRBD2
j_gene: TRBJ2-2
CDR3nt: TGTGCCAGCAGCCCGGCTCCTAGCGGGTACACCGGGGAGCTGTTTTTT
CDR3aa: CASSPAPSGYTGELFF